This record covers a single TCR beta chain. The protocol was immunoSEQ multiplex PCR, while the TCRdb copy is restricted to in-frame clones and leaves out a portion. The repertoire consists of 130,000 to 150,000 clones, with approximately 89% occurring once and the leading ten covering around 1.6%. Germline assignment: CDR1 SGHVS and CDR2 FNYEAQ. CDR3 length: 15 amino acids. With 4 bases removed from V and 4 bases from J, the gap between germline ends came to 14 bases. The sample originates from a study of blood T cell repertoires in COVID-19. Study-wide background: Some COVID-19 samples were acute and others convalescent; all came from the United States, Italy and Spain.

This receptor was identified in a human donor in a cohort sampled during active COVID-19. The specimen was peripheral blood. This chain connects TRBV7-6 to TRBJ2-1; TRBD2 is a possible D gene (5 bases). CDR3 sequence (DNA): TGTGCCAGCAGCTCAGCTATGGGCGGGTACAATGAGCAGTTCTTC. Its translation: CASSSAMGGYNEQFF.